This T cell receptor (beta chain) was captured by sequencing in a study of blood T cell repertoires in COVID-19. Overall study: Acute and convalescent COVID-19 samples came from the United States, Italy and Spain. The cDNA or gDNA used as material had been derived from T cells, B-cell-depleted T cells, or PBMCs.

As originally analysed: Amplifying reference gene primers gave estimates of nucleated cell counts. Using immunoSEQ multiplex PCR, the repertoire was profiled, and TCRdb retains in-frame clones only, with some absent. Clone size and the V and J calls come from that table; the DNA yielded D and trimming. The data show about 56,000 clones, 85% to 90% seen once. Seattle-derived patients entered the study during active infection and were followed longitudinally. V was pared by 6 bases and J by 5 bases, with 16 bases between. The V gene's germline CDR1 is SGHTA and CDR2 FQGNSA. This CDR3 has 14 amino acids.

Source material: peripheral blood. This chain uses TRBV7-2 with TRBJ2-5; D might be TRBD1 (6 bases). This TCR was recovered from a woman aged 60 to 75 with COVID-19, enrolled during active disease. The CDR3 DNA follows: TGTGCCAGCAGTCCCGGGCCGAGGGGGGAGACCCAGTACTTC. Protein: CASSPGPRGETQYF.